Reported below is one T cell receptor beta chain. Its cognate antigen is unknown. CD45RO-negative, CCR7-positively selected cells formed the naive CD8 fraction, excluding terminally differentiated effector memory CD45RA+ cells. This specimen comes from a study of shared clonotypes between healthy human individuals. Across the whole study: Three CD4 naive, three CD4 memory, two CD8 naive and one CD8 memory plate were used per donor.

CDR1 and CDR2 from the germline V gene are SGHRS and YFSETQ. V gave up 6 bases and J gave up 2 bases, with 5 bases separating them. The CDR3 is made up of 12 amino acids. Original handling: ImmunoSEQ output lacked quality scores and full-length reads, limiting matched filtering. Repertoires were generated with immunoSEQ multiplex PCR, while TCRdb's copy carries only in-frame clones and drops some. V and J calls and clone size are as listed in that table; D and trimming were resolved from the DNA. This sample has about 2.1 million clones; 93% occur once, and the top ten carry 1.5% to 2%. Study-wide points: Only blood underwent sampling, and tissue repertoires likely differ. Few donors restricted represented genetic and exposure-history diversity.

The receptor's source is a man aged 18 to 29 in good health. Some clones in this sample may be carry-over from other donors' samples. What was sequenced was naive CD8+ T cells from PBMCs. The chain couples TRBV5-1 to TRBJ2-2; D not certain. CDR3 sequence reads: CASNQNTGELFF. CDR3 coding DNA: TGCGCCAGCAACCAAAACACCGGGGAGCTGTTTTTT.